These 24 T cell receptor beta chains originate from one sample sequenced in a study of metastatic and nonmetastatic thyroid tumors. Every patient was untreated before thyroid surgery. TCRdb re-called the PCR reads via MiXCR. Of fewer than 40,000 clones listed, roughly 45% are singletons. Sequenced sample: tumor tissue. These TCRs come from a male donor with papillary thyroid cancer or a benign thyroid nodule (not recorded which). Some clones in this sample may be carry-over from other donors' samples.

The chain carries TRBV20-1 and TRBJ2-3; TRBD2 aligns across 13 bases. The germline gives CDR1 DFQATT, CDR2 SNEGSKA (reference sequence). V trimming: 0 bases; J trimming: 4 bases; junction bases outside the gene matches: 10. The CDR3 is 18 residues long. CDR3 sequence reads: CSARDLRTSGGLADTQYF. The CDR3 nucleotides are TGCAGTGCTAGAGATTTACGGACTAGCGGGGGTCTCGCAGATACGCAGTATTTT.

A note on this clone: Sequence at one end of the junction differs from germline and may be a read error. This chain uses TRBV11-2 with TRBJ2-7, with D perhaps assigned TRBD1 or TRBD2 (5 bases each). The CDR3 totals 13 residues. The V gene's germline CDR1 is SGHAT and CDR2 FQNNGV. The CDR3 DNA reads TGTGCCAGCAGCTCACAAGGAACCGGGACCGAGGTTTTC. Its translation: CASSSQGTGTEVF.

This rearrangement joins TRBV4-1 to TRBJ2-7; possible D gene TRBD1, 6 bases. This CDR3 is built from 15 residues. Trimming removed 4 bases at V and 2 bases at J, with 15 bases between. Germline V gene sequence: CDR1 MGHRA, CDR2 YSYEKL. This CDR3 is CASSLDRWGPYEQYF. CDR3 DNA sequence: TGCGCCAGCAGCCTAGACAGGTGGGGCCCCTACGAGCAGTACTTC.

The chain recombines TRBV11-2 with TRBJ2-7; D assignment may be TRBD1 or TRBD2 (6 bases each). V lost 5 bases, J lost 4 bases, and 9 bases lay in between. CDR1 and CDR2 (germline): SGHAT, FQNNGV. This CDR3 has 12 amino acids. The CDR3 loop reads CASSRGVYEQYF. The CDR3 DNA reads TGTGCCAGCAGCAGGGGGGTTTACGAGCAGTACTTC.

The V call is TRBV20-1, the J call TRBJ2-1, with no clear D. Trimming took 7 bases from V and 9 from J, leaving 16 bases between them. This CDR3 has 12 amino acids. Germline CDR1 and CDR2: DFQATT and SNEGSKA (reference sequence). CDR3 in DNA: TGCAGTGGGCGGCGGAGAAAGGTTGAGCAGTTCTTC. Its protein product is CSGRRRKVEQFF.

This clone was detected only a few times. This chain uses TRBV11-2 with TRBJ2-1, with 10 bases matching TRBD2. With 8 bases clipped from V and 7 bases from J, the junction kept 8 bases outside the gene matches. CDR1 and CDR2 (germline): SGHAT, FQNNGV. The CDR3 sequence is 14 residues long. CDR3 nucleotide sequence: TGTGCCAGCTCCGTGTCTAGCGGGGGTAATGAGCAGTTCTTC. Translated, it gives CASSVSSGGNEQFF. Supplemented by reference TRBV11-2 and TRBJ2-1, the full variable domain reads EAGVAQSPRYKIIEKRQSVAFWCNPISGHATLYWYQQILGQGPKLLIQFQNNGVVDDSQLPKDRFSAERLKGVDSTLKIQPAKLEDSAVYLCASSVSSGGNEQFFGPGTRLTVL.

The chain's CDR3 is CSAWRPTYEQYF. As DNA, the CDR3 is TGCAGTGCGTGGCGACCCACCTACGAGCAGTACTTC. The rearrangement links TRBV20-1 to TRBJ2-7; D unresolved. In germline, CDR1 is DFQATT, CDR2 SNEGSKA (reference sequence). This CDR3 is 12 amino acids long. Trimming took off 6 bases at V and 2 bases at J, with 11 bases between the two ends.

The chain employs TRBV7-2 and TRBJ1-1; D is unclear. Germline CDR1 SGHTA, CDR2 FQGNSA. Deletions cut 1 base from V and 1 base from J, with 4 bases between. This CDR3 spans 13 amino acids. DNA of the CDR3: TGTGCCAGCAGCTTAGTGGGGAACACTGAAGCTTTCTTT. Protein sequence: CASSLVGNTEAFF. Based on the CDR3 plus reference TRBV7-2 and TRBJ1-1, the full variable domain is GAGVSQSPSNKVTEKGKDVELRCDPISGHTALYWYRQSLGQGLEFLIYFQGNSAPDKSGLPSDRFSAERTGGSVSTLTIQRTQQEDSAVYLCASSLVGNTEAFFGQGTRLTVV.

V is TRBV10-3 and J is TRBJ1-4, with TRBD1 identical over 9 bases. This CDR3 is 16 amino acids long. Germline lookup yields CDR1 ENHRY and CDR2 SYGVKD. V gave up 7 bases and J gave up 6 bases; unmatched junction bases: 12. The CDR3 reads CAIKGGTGLGDEKLFF. As DNA, the CDR3 is TGTGCCATCAAAGGTGGGACAGGGTTGGGAGATGAAAAACTGTTTTTT.

Many counts were recorded for this clone. V gene TRBV6-5 combines with J gene TRBJ1-4; weak D call: TRBD1 (5 bases). Germline CDR1 is MNHEY and CDR2 is SVGAGI. The CDR3 is made up of 14 amino acids. Trimming shortened V by 2 bases and J by 2 bases, and 6 bases separated the two germline ends. The chain's CDR3 is CASSYGGTNEKLFF. The CDR3, as DNA: TGTGCCAGCAGTTACGGGGGTACTAATGAAAAACTGTTTTTT.

This clone was detected only a few times. CDR3 DNA: TGTGCCAGCAGCTTTAGCTACGAGCAGTACTTC. Translation: CASSFSYEQYF. This chain joins TRBV7-8 and TRBJ2-7; D is unclear. The CDR3 sequence is 11 residues long. Germline lookup yields CDR1 SGHVS and CDR2 FQNEAQ. The germline V and J ends were trimmed by 3 bases and 3 bases, with 3 bases remaining between them.

The chain joins TRBV27 to TRBJ1-1; a weak D match, TRBD1 (5 bases). Germline assignment: CDR1 MNHEY and CDR2 SMNVEV (reference sequence). With 2 bases removed from V and 1 base from J, the gap between germline ends came to 11 bases. This CDR3 region has 15 residues. The DNA of the CDR3 is TGTGCCAGCAGTTTAGGGGGGGTGTCGAACACTGAAGCTTTCTTT. This codes for CASSLGGVSNTEAFF.

The V and J genes are TRBV20-1 and TRBJ2-7; 9 bases map to TRBD2. The germline V gene encodes CDR1 DFQATT and CDR2 SNEGSKA (reference sequence). V shed 6 bases and J 5 bases; nucleotides not matched to a gene: 11. The CDR3 sequence is 14 residues long. CDR3 sequence: CSARPGLAPNEQYF. DNA of the CDR3: TGCAGTGCCAGGCCGGGACTAGCTCCCAACGAGCAGTACTTC.

The V gene is TRBV7-6, the J gene TRBJ2-1; 7 bases match TRBD2. Per the germline V gene, CDR1 is SGHVS and CDR2 is FNYEAQ. The CDR3 runs to 16 residues. J gave up 10 bases and V 5 bases, and 17 bases lay outside the gene matches. CDR3 nucleotides: TGTGCCAGCAGCCCCAACTTGGCGGGAGTTGAGGGGGAGCAGTTCTTC. It codes for CASSPNLAGVEGEQFF.

About this clone: An end of the junction does not agree with germline; a read error may underlie this. The gene calls are TRBV6-5 and TRBJ1-4; TRBD1 matches at 7 bases. The CDR3 has 12 residues. Per the germline V gene, CDR1 is MNHEY and CDR2 is SVGAGI. Written as DNA, the CDR3 is TGTGCCAGCAGGTACTGCCATCCTAGGGGGCTTTTT. This encodes CASRYCHPRGLF.

The chain combines TRBV11-2 with TRBJ2-1; the D gene could be TRBD1 or TRBD2 (5 bases each). The germline V gene encodes CDR1 SGHAT and CDR2 FQNNGV. Deletions cut 2 bases from V and 5 bases from J, with 19 bases between. This CDR3 comprises 17 residues. Written as DNA, the CDR3 is TGTGCCAGCAGCTTATATCGGGGCAGGGCCCTCCACAATGAGCAGTTCTTC. As protein: CASSLYRGRALHNEQFF. The complete variable domain, with remaining parts taken from reference TRBV11-2 and TRBJ2-1, reads EAGVAQSPRYKIIEKRQSVAFWCNPISGHATLYWYQQILGQGPKLLIQFQNNGVVDDSQLPKDRFSAERLKGVDSTLKIQPAKLEDSAVYLCASSLYRGRALHNEQFFGPGTRLTVL.

The V gene is TRBV5-6, the J gene TRBJ2-7, with D perhaps assigned TRBD1 or TRBD2 (5 bases each). The CDR3 totals 15 residues. Germline V gene sequence: CDR1 SGHDT, CDR2 YYEEEE. Trimming cost V 2 bases and J 2 bases, with 14 bases left between them. CDR3 DNA sequence: TGTGCCAGCAGCTTTAATCCCGGGGCAACCTACGAGCAGTACTTC. The encoded protein is CASSFNPGATYEQYF.

The rearrangement links TRBV3-1 to TRBJ1-2; D is possibly TRBD1 (5 bases). There are 12 residues in the CDR3. Per germline, CDR1 LGHDT and CDR2 YNNKEL (reference sequence). V was cut by 6 bases and J by 8 bases, with 13 bases left in between. CDR3 coding DNA: TGTGCCAGCAGGCGGACCGGGGACGGCTACACCTTC. Its protein is CASRRTGDGYTF.

This sequence joins TRBV30 and TRBJ2-3; D not resolved. This CDR3 has 13 residues. V was clipped by 1 base and J by 2 bases, with 7 bases between them. Per germline, CDR1 GTSNPN and CDR2 SVGIG (reference sequence). In DNA form, the CDR3 reads TGTGCCTGGAGTGAACACGACACAGATACGCAGTATTTT. Encoded protein: CAWSEHDTDTQYF.

This chain connects TRBV4-2 to TRBJ2-3; 9 nucleotides align to TRBD2. Germline CDR1 LGHNA, CDR2 YNFKEQ. V gave up 2 bases and J gave up 0 bases; unmatched junction bases: 6. The CDR3 contains 17 residues. The CDR3 is CASSQRLAGASTDTQYF. The DNA of the CDR3 is TGTGCCAGCAGCCAACGATTAGCGGGAGCTAGCACAGATACGCAGTATTTT.

This clone has more than one count but fewer than ten. This chain joins TRBV6-1 and TRBJ1-6; D is possibly TRBD1 (5 bases). Per the germline V gene, CDR1 is MNHNS and CDR2 is SASEGT. There are 14 residues in the CDR3. V was clipped by 4 bases and J by 9 bases, with 13 bases between them. Here the CDR3 reads CASSGGVEGSPLHF. Written as DNA, the CDR3 is TGTGCCAGCAGTGGGGGCGTGGAAGGTTCACCCCTCCACTTT.

The CDR3 loop is CASSPSGEGAGGYTF. DNA of the CDR3: TGCGCCAGCAGCCCATCCGGAGAGGGCGCGGGGGGCTACACCTTC. The chain links TRBV4-1 to TRBJ1-2; D call uncertain. The length of the CDR3 is 15 residues. From germline, CDR1 is MGHRA and CDR2 YSYEKL. Trimming took 4 bases from V and 8 from J, leaving 20 bases between them.

The chain recombines TRBV4-1 with TRBJ2-3; TRBD1 is a possible D gene (6 bases). The CDR3 runs to 17 residues. The germline V gene has CDR1 MGHRA and CDR2 YSYEKL. Trimming shortened V by 2 bases and J by 0 bases, and 15 bases separated the two germline ends. The CDR3 DNA reads TGCGCCAGCAGCCAAAAAAAGGGACAAAAGAGCACAGATACGCAGTATTTT. This codes for CASSQKKGQKSTDTQYF.

In this sample, this clone turned up a few times. V is TRBV6-1 and J is TRBJ1-2; no clear D gene. Germline CDR1 MNHNS, CDR2 SASEGT. V was clipped by 7 bases and J by 6 bases, with 6 bases between them. The CDR3 is made up of 10 amino acids. DNA for the CDR3: TGTGCCAGCATGGTTGATGGCTACACCTTC. Its protein product is CASMVDGYTF.